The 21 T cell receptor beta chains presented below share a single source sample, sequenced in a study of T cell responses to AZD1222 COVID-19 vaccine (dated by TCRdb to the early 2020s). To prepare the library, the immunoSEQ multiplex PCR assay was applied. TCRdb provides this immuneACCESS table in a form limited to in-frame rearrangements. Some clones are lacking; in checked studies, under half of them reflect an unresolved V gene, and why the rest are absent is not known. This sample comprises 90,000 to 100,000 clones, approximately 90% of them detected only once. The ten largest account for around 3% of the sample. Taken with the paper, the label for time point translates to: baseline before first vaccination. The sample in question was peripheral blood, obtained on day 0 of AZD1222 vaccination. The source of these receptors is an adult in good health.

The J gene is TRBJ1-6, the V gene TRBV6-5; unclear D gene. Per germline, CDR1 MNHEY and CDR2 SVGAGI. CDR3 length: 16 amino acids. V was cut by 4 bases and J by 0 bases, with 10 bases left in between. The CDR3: CASSSLQSSYNSPLHF. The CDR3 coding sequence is TGTGCCAGCAGTTCTCTTCAGAGCTCCTATAATTCACCCCTCCACTTT.

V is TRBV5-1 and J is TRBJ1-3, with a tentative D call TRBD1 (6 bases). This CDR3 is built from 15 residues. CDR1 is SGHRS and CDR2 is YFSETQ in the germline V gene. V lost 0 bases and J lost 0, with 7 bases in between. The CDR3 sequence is CASSLDRVSGNTIYF. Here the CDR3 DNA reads TGCGCCAGCAGCTTGGACAGGGTCTCTGGAAACACCATATATTTT.

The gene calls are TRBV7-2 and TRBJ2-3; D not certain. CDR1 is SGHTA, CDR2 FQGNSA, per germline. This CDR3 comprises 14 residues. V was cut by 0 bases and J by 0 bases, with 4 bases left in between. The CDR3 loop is CASSLAISTDTQYF. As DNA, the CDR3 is TGTGCCAGCAGCTTAGCTATCAGCACAGATACGCAGTATTTT.

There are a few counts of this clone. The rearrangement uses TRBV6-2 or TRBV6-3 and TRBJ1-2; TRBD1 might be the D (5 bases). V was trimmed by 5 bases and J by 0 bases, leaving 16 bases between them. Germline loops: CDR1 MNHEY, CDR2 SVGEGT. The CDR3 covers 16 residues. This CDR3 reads CASSRRPGRANYGYTF. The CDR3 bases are TGTGCCAGCAGTCGAAGACCAGGGAGAGCTAACTATGGCTACACCTTC.

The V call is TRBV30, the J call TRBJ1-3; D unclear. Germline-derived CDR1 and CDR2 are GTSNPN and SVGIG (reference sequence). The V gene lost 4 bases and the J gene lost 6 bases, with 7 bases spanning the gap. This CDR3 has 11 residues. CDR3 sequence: CAWTFLNTIYF. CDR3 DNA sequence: TGTGCCTGGACCTTTTTAAACACCATATATTTT. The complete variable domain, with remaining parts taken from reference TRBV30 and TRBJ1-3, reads SQTIHQWPATLVQPVGSPLSLECTVEGTSNPNLYWYRQAAGRGLQLLFYSVGIGQISSEVPQNLSASRPQDRQFILSSKKLLLSDSGFYLCAWTFLNTIYFGEGSWLTVV.

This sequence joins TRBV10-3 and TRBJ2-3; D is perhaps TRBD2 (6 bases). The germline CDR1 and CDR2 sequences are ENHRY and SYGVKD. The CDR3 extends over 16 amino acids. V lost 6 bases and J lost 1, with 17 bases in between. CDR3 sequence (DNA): TGTGCCATCAGCTTCTCGCGGGATGCGCGCACAGATACGCAGTATTTT. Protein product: CAISFSRDARTDTQYF.

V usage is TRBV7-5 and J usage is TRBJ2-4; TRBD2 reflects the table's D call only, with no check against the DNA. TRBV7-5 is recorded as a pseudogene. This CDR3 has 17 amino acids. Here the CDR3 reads CVRNRVGGTIAKNIQYF. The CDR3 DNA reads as TGTGTCAGAAACCGTGTGGGAGGAACAATAGCCAAAAACATTCAGTACTTC.

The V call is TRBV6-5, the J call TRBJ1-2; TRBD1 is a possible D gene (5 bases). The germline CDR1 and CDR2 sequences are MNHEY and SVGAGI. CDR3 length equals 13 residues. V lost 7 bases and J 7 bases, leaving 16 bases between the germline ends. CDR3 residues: CASTKGQLGGYTF. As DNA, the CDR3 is TGTGCCAGCACTAAAGGACAACTGGGTGGCTACACCTTC.

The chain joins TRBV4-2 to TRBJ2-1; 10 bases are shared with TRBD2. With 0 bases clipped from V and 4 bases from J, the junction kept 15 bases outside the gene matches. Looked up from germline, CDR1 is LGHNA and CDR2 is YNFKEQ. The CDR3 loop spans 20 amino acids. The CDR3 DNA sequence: TGTGCCAGCAGCCAAGAAATACTAGCGGGATATACCGGTCTTTACAATGAGCAGTTCTTC. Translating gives CASSQEILAGYTGLYNEQFF.

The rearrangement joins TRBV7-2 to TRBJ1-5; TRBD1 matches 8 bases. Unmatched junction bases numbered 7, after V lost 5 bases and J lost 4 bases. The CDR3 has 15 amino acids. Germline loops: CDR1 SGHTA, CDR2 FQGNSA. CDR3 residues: CASSPGTGWNQPQHF. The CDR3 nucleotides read TGTGCCAGCAGCCCCGGGACAGGTTGGAATCAGCCCCAGCATTTT.

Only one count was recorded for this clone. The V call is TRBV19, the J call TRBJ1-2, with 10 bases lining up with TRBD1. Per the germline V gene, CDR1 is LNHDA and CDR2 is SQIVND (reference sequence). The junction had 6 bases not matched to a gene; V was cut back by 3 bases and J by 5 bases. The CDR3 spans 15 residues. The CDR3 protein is CASSIGTGEGYGYTF. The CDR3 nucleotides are TGTGCCAGTAGTATTGGGACAGGGGAAGGGTATGGCTACACCTTC.

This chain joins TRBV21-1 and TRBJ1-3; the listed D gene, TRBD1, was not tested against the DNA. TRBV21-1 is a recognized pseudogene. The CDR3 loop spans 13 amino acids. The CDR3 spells CASMKGRGNTIYF. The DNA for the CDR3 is TGTGCCAGCATGAAGGGGCGAGGAAACACCATATATTTT.

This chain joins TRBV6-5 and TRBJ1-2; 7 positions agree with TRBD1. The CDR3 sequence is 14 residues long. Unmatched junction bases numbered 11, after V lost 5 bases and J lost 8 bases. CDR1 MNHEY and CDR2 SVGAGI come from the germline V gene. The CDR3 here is CASSKNRGPEGYTF. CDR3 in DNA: TGTGCCAGCAGTAAGAACAGGGGCCCGGAGGGCTACACCTTC.

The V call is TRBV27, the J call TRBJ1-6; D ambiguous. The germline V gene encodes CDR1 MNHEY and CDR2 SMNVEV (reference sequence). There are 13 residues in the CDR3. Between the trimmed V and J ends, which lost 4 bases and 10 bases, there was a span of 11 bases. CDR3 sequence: CASSYRDGSPLHF. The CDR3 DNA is TGTGCCAGCAGTTATCGGGATGGATCACCCCTCCACTTT.

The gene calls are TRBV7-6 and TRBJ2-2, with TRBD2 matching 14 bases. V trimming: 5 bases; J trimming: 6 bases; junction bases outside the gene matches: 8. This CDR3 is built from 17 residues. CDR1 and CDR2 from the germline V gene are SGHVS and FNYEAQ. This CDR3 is CASSRGLAGVVAGELFF. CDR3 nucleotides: TGTGCCAGCAGCCGGGGACTAGCGGGAGTTGTGGCCGGGGAGCTGTTTTTT. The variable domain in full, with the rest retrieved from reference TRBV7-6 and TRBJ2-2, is GAGVSQSPRYKVTKRGQDVALRCDPISGHVSLYWYRQALGQGPEFLTYFNYEAQQDKSGLPNDRFSAERPEGSISTLTIQRTEQRDSAMYRCASSRGLAGVVAGELFFGEGSRLTVL.

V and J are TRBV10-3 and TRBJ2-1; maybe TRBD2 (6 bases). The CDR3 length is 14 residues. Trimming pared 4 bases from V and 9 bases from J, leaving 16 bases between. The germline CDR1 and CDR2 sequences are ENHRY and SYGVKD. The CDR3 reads CAISGGDSSSEQFF. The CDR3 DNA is TGTGCCATCAGTGGGGGGGACTCCTCAAGTGAGCAGTTCTTC.

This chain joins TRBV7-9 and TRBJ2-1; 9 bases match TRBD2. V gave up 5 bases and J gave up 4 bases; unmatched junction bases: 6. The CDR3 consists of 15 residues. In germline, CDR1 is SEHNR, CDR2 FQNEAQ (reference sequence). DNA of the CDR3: TGTGCCAGCAGCCCTCTAGCGGGAAGGTACAATGAGCAGTTCTTC. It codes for CASSPLAGRYNEQFF.

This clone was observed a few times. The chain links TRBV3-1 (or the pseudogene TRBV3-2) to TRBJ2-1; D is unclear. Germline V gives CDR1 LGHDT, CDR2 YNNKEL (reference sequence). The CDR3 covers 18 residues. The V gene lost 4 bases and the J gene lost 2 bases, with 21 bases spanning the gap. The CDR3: CASSPSSGEPFTYNEQFF. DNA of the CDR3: TGTGCCAGCAGCCCATCGTCAGGCGAGCCATTCACCTACAATGAGCAGTTCTTC.

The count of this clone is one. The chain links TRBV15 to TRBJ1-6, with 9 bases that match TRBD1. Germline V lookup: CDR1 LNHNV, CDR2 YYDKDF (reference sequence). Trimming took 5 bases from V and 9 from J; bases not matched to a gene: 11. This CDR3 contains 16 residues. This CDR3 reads CATSENTGQGTSPLHF. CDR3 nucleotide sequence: TGTGCCACCAGCGAAAATACTGGACAGGGGACTTCACCCCTCCACTTT.

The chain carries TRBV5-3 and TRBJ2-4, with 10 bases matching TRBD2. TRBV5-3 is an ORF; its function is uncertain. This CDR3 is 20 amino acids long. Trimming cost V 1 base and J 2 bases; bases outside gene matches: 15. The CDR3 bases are TGTGCCAGAAGCTTGTTGCCCCCTAGCGGGAGTTCGGCCTCCAAAAACATTCAGTACTTC. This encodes CARSLLPPSGSSASKNIQYF.

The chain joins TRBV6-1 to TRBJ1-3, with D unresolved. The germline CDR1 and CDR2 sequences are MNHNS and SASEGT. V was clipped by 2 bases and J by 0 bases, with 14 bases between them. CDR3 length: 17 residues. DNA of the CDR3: TGTGCCAGCAGTGAACAAGTCAGACTGATCTCTGGAAACACCATATATTTT. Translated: CASSEQVRLISGNTIYF.